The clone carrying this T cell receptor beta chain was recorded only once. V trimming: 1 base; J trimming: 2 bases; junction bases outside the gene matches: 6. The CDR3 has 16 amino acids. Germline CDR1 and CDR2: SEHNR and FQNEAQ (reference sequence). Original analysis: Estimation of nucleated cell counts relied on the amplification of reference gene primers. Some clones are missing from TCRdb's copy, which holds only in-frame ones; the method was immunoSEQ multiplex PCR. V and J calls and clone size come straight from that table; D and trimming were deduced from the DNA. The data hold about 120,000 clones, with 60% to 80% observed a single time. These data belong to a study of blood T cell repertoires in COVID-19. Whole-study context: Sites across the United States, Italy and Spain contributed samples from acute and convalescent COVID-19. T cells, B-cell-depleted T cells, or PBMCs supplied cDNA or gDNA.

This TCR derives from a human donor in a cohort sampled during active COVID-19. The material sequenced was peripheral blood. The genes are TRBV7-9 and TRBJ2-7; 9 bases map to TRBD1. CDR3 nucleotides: TGTGCCAGCAGCTTAGACCGGGACAGGGTCACCTACGAGCAGTACTTC. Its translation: CASSLDRDRVTYEQYF.